Listed below are T cell receptor beta chains from one sample, sequenced in a study of siplizumab effects on memory and regulatory T cells. Repertoires were generated with immunoSEQ multiplex PCR, while TCRdb's copy carries only in-frame clones and drops some. The sample shows 110,000 or so clones, around 93% of them seen only once. Sequencing was performed on CD4+ T cells sorted from blood. All receptors come from a human donor in good health. Each CDR3 is given with its conserved first and last residue. D genes are given only for firm matches. The listing skips clone size in some rows; elsewhere it reads once, few, many or a size class.

j_call,v_call,clone_size,d_call,cdr3_nt,cdr3_aa
TRBJ2-7,TRBV6-5,NA,NA,TGTGCCAGCCGCGGAAACTCCTACGAGCAGTACTTC,CASRGNSYEQYF
TRBJ2-7,TRBV27,NA,TRBD2,TGTGCCAGCATCATTACTAGCGGGAGTACGTACGAGCAGTACTTC,CASIITSGSTYEQYF
TRBJ1-2,TRBV14,once,NA,TGTGCCAGCAGCCAAGCGGGACTGGGTGGCTACACCTTC,CASSQAGLGGYTF
TRBJ1-1,TRBV6-6,NA,NA,TGTGCCAGCAGCAATCGGGCTGAAGCTTTCTTT,CASSNRAEAFF
TRBJ2-3,TRBV21-1,NA,NA,TGTGCCAGCAGCGCGAGCCGGGACCTCAGCACAGATACGCAGTATTTT,CASSASRDLSTDTQYF
TRBJ2-1,TRBV7-9,NA,NA,TGTGCCAGCAGCGCTCCGAGGGAGCAGTTCTTC,CASSAPREQFF
TRBJ2-3,TRBV2,NA,NA,TGTGCCAGCAGGCTGACTAGGATCGGCACAGATACGCAGTATTTT,CASRLTRIGTDTQYF
TRBJ2-1,TRBV7-3,once,TRBD2,TGTGCCAGCAGCTTGACTAGCGATCCAACAAATGAGCAGTTCTTC,CASSLTSDPTNEQFF
TRBJ1-6,TRBV13,NA,NA,TGTGCCTGCCGGGGGTTTAATTCACCCCTCCACTTT,CACRGFNSPLHF
TRBJ1-2,TRBV2,few,NA,TGTGCCAGCAGTGCCCAGGTCACCATGGGCTACACCTTC,CASSAQVTMGYTF
TRBJ1-2,TRBV5-6,NA,NA,TGTGCCAGCACCTCAACTCCTCGAGGATATGGCTACACCTTC,CASTSTPRGYGYTF
TRBJ1-2,TRBV5-1,few,NA,TGCGCCAGCAGCTTGATGGACAGCCATGGCTACACCTTC,CASSLMDSHGYTF
TRBJ2-2,TRBV5-4,NA,NA,TGTGCCAGCAGCTTCGCGGGCACCGGGGAGCTGTTTTTT,CASSFAGTGELFF
TRBJ1-1,TRBV9,NA,NA,TGTGCCAGCAGCGTAGCCCCGGACAAGATAGAAGCTTTCTTT,CASSVAPDKIEAFF
TRBJ1-4,TRBV9,NA,NA,TGTGCCAGCAGCGTTTGGGGGGAGACTAATGAAAAACTGTTTTTT,CASSVWGETNEKLFF
TRBJ1-6,TRBV12-1,NA,NA,TGTGCCAGCAGCCGCAGGGGGCTGGAGAATTCACCCCTCCACTTT,CASSRRGLENSPLHF
TRBJ1-1,TRBV14,NA,NA,TGTGCCAGCAGCCAAGGTCTACGAACTGAAGCTTTCTTT,CASSQGLRTEAFF
TRBJ2-2,TRBV5-6,NA,NA,TGTGCCAGCAGCTTGGGGTCGCGTCTGACCGGGGAGCTGTTTTTT,CASSLGSRLTGELFF
TRBJ1-2,TRBV6-6,NA,NA,TGTGCCAGCACTCCGGGCTCATATGGCTACACCTTC,CASTPGSYGYTF
TRBJ2-1,TRBV2,NA,TRBD1,TGTGCCAGCAGAGTCCGGGACAGGGGCAATAACAATGAGCAGTTCTTC,CASRVRDRGNNNEQFF
TRBJ2-3,TRBV5-1,NA,NA,TGCGCCAGCAGCTTCGGAGGGGGAGGAGATACGCAGTATTTT,CASSFGGGGDTQYF
TRBJ1-1,TRBV6-6,NA,NA,TGTGCCAGCAGTTACAGGGAGGACACTGAAGCTTTCTTT,CASSYREDTEAFF
TRBJ2-4,TRBV18,NA,NA,TGTGCCAGCTCAGACCCGGTAGGGGCCGGGATTCAGTACTTC,CASSDPVGAGIQYF
TRBJ2-7,TRBV6-5,NA,NA,TGTGCCAGCAGCCCTAGGACAGCCTCCTACGAGCAGTACTTC,CASSPRTASYEQYF
TRBJ1-2,TRBV19,NA,NA,TGTGCCAGTAGTATTGCCCGAGGTGACTATGGCTACACCTTC,CASSIARGDYGYTF
TRBJ2-1,TRBV11-2,NA,NA,TGTGCCAGCAGCTCATCTTTCTGGGGAGACGACAATGAGCAGTTCTTC,CASSSSFWGDDNEQFF
TRBJ2-1,TRBV5-4,NA,NA,TGTGCCAGCAGCTTGGGGGCGAGCTCCTACAATGAGCAGTTCTTC,CASSLGASSYNEQFF
TRBJ2-7,TRBV27,NA,TRBD2,TGTGCCAGTCAAGAAATTGGACTAGCGGGATCCTACGAGCAGTACTTC,CASQEIGLAGSYEQYF
TRBJ1-1,TRBV18,NA,NA,TGTGCCAGCTCACCAGCATCAGGGCTTGTGACTGAAGCTTTCTTT,CASSPASGLVTEAFF
TRBJ2-3,TRBV10-3,NA,TRBD2,TGTGCCATCAGTGAGGCTCTGACTAGCGGGACAAGCACAGATACGCAGTATTTT,CAISEALTSGTSTDTQYF
TRBJ2-1,TRBV9,NA,TRBD2,TGTGCCAGCAGCCCTCTAGCGGGGGGGGCCAATGAGCAGTTCTTC,CASSPLAGGANEQFF
TRBJ2-1,TRBV6-1,once,NA,TGTGCCAGCAGTGTTGCTGGAAGCTCCTACAATGAGCAGTTCTTC,CASSVAGSSYNEQFF